This entry describes one TCR beta chain. Its antigen remains unknown. Profiled with immunoSEQ multiplex PCR; TCRdb holds only in-frame clones, not every one. The sample consists of under 75,000 clones, about nine tenths of them appearing once. Germline V gene lookup returns CDR1 LGHNA and CDR2 YNFKEQ. The CDR3 runs to 15 residues. V shed 0 bases, J shed 15 bases, and the junction held 14 bases outside the gene matches. This record comes from a study of OX40 agonist ivuxolimab in advanced cancers. Study-level findings and limits: In CD8+ T cells, expanded clones were on average more numerous than in CD4+.

The source is an adult with an advanced solid tumor such as melanoma, head and neck, liver or kidney cancer. The sequencing here drew on CD4+ or CD8+ T cells sorted from blood, taken in a trial of the OX40 agonist ivuxolimab. The rearrangement uses TRBV4-2 and TRBJ2-4, with 7 nucleotides matching TRBD2. In nucleotides, the CDR3 is TGTGCCAGCAGCCAAGACCCCTGGGGGGAGGGGCCTTGGTACTTC. This sequence encodes CASSQDPWGEGPWYF.